These 5 T cell receptor beta chains were all obtained from the same sample, sequenced in a study of shared clonotypes between healthy human individuals (TCRdb year 2020). Library preparation employed the immunoSEQ multiplex PCR assay. Drawn from immuneACCESS, this table holds only the in-frame rearrangements with V and J called that TCRdb kept. Clones are partly lost; checked studies trace under half to an unresolved V gene and leave the rest unexplained. For this sample there are roughly 1,500,000 clones; approximately 98% appear just once. The ten largest clones represent about 0.4% of the sample. The sample was naive CD4+ T cells sorted from blood. The cell subset or site label on this specimen signifies: CD45RA+ positively selected. These receptors were taken from a man aged 25-45 years in good health.

Only one count was recorded for this clone. Other DNA variants within this sample encode the same CDR3. The V call is TRBV28, the J call TRBJ1-1; D uncertain. The CDR3 totals 12 residues. The germline V gene encodes CDR1 MDHEN and CDR2 SYDVKM. Trimming shortened V by 2 bases and J by 4 bases, and 5 bases separated the two germline ends. The CDR3 spells CASSLSLTEAFF. The CDR3 DNA follows: TGTGCCAGCAGTTTAAGCCTCACTGAAGCTTTCTTT.

The rearrangement uses TRBV28 and TRBJ1-5; the match to TRBD1 covers 7 bases. In germline, CDR1 is MDHEN, CDR2 SYDVKM. Trimming took 7 bases from V and 4 from J; bases not matched to a gene: 10. The CDR3 is made up of 15 amino acids. The CDR3 region has the DNA TGTGCCAGCAAGGGGGACAGCAGTCGAAATCAGCCCCAGCATTTT. Translated, it gives CASKGDSSRNQPQHF.

The chain is built from TRBV10-2 and TRBJ2-3; 12 bases align to TRBD2. Per the germline V gene, CDR1 is WSHSY and CDR2 is SAAADI. V was pared by 6 bases and J by 0 bases, with 7 bases of the junction left unmatched. This CDR3 is built from 17 residues. The chain's CDR3 is CASRLLAGGGSTDTQYF. CDR3 DNA sequence: TGCGCCAGCAGGTTACTAGCGGGAGGAGGAAGCACAGATACGCAGTATTTT.

The rearrangement joins TRBV28 to TRBJ1-2, with 10 bases identical to TRBD1. The CDR3 spans 14 residues. V lost 5 bases to trimming and J lost 4 bases; unmatched junction nucleotides: 4. CDR1 and CDR2 from the germline V gene are MDHEN and SYDVKM. CDR3 in amino acids: CASSRQGAFYGYTF. The CDR3 nucleotides read TGTGCCAGCAGTCGACAGGGGGCTTTCTATGGCTACACCTTC.

To note about this clone: In the same sample, other DNA sequences code for this CDR3. The chain combines TRBV18 with TRBJ1-5; D perhaps matches TRBD1 (5 bases). Germline lookup yields CDR1 KGHSH and CDR2 LQKENI. V was cut by 0 bases and J by 6 bases, with 12 bases left in between. CDR3 length: 15 amino acids. This chain's CDR3 is CASSPPGTGGQPQHF. In DNA, the CDR3 is TGTGCCAGCTCACCACCGGGGACGGGGGGTCAGCCCCAGCATTTT. The variable domain in full, with the rest retrieved from reference TRBV18 and TRBJ1-5, is NAGVMQNPRHLVRRRGQEARLRCSPMKGHSHVYWYRQLPEEGLKFMVYLQKENIIDESGMPKERFSAEFPKEGPSILRIQQVVRGDSAAYFCASSPPGTGGQPQHFGDGTRLSIL.